The rows below give T cell receptor beta chains drawn from one sample of a study of cytomegalovirus exposure and HLA in healthy donors. Generated by immunoSEQ multiplex PCR, the TCRdb table keeps only in-frame clones and is missing some. Of around 170,000 clones listed, roughly 84% are singletons. The sample consisted of PBMCs. These receptors were collected from a woman aged 45-65 years in good health and CMV-seropositive. Each CDR3 is given with its conserved first and last residue. Fields, in order: clone size, D gene, V gene, J gene, CDR3 protein, CDR3 DNA. The D gene is left open where the match is weak. Clone sizes are given selectively: once, few, many, or a class where the clone is expanded.

size: -; D: -; V: TRBV29-1; J: TRBJ1-1; CDR3: CSAGTQYEAFF; DNA: TGCAGCGCCGGGACACAATATGAAGCTTTCTTT
size: -; D: TRBD1; V: TRBV9; J: TRBJ1-5; CDR3: CASSDRVDQPQHF; DNA: TGTGCCAGCAGTGACAGGGTCGATCAGCCCCAGCATTTT
size: -; D: -; V: TRBV6-5; J: TRBJ1-1; CDR3: CASTERRGGAEAFF; DNA: TGTGCCAGCACCGAACGGCGGGGCGGGGCTGAAGCTTTCTTT
size: -; D: -; V: TRBV18; J: TRBJ2-5; CDR3: CASSPPTGSETQYF; DNA: TGTGCCAGCTCACCACCCACAGGGTCAGAGACCCAGTACTTC
size: -; D: TRBD2; V: TRBV5-6; J: TRBJ2-2; CDR3: CASSPLAGGPRNTGELFF; DNA: TGTGCCAGCAGCCCTCTAGCGGGGGGGCCTAGGAACACCGGGGAGCTGTTTTTT
size: -; D: TRBD2; V: TRBV5-1; J: TRBJ2-1; CDR3: CASSGAGLAGYNEQFF; DNA: TGCGCCAGCAGCGGGGCGGGACTAGCGGGGTACAATGAGCAGTTCTTC
size: once; D: -; V: TRBV7-3; J: TRBJ1-2; CDR3: CASSLMERYTF; DNA: TGTGCTAGCAGCTTAATGGAGCGCTACACCTTC
size: -; D: -; V: TRBV5-6; J: TRBJ1-6; CDR3: CASSLAQGRSPLHF; DNA: TGTGCCAGCAGCTTGGCGCAGGGGAGATCACCCCTCCACTTT
size: -; D: -; V: TRBV11-2; J: TRBJ2-1; CDR3: CASSQDSLIYNEQFF; DNA: TGTGCCAGCAGCCAGGACTCATTGATATACAATGAGCAGTTCTTC
size: -; D: -; V: TRBV6-1; J: TRBJ2-2; CDR3: CASSFREDGELFF; DNA: TGTGCCAGCAGTTTCAGGGAGGACGGGGAGCTGTTTTTT
size: -; D: TRBD1; V: TRBV7-8; J: TRBJ1-5; CDR3: CASSEPDRGGGQPQHF; DNA: TGTGCCAGCAGCGAGCCCGACAGGGGAGGGGGTCAGCCCCAGCATTTT
size: once; D: TRBD2; V: TRBV11-2; J: TRBJ2-4; CDR3: CASSLRVSGGAARNIQYF; DNA: TGTGCCAGCAGCTTAAGGGTTTCGGGGGGGGCCGCAAGAAACATTCAGTACTTC
size: -; D: -; V: TRBV30; J: TRBJ1-5; CDR3: CAWSGEKYSNQPQHF; DNA: TGTGCCTGGAGTGGAGAGAAGTATAGCAATCAGCCCCAGCATTTT